This paragraph reports one TCR beta chain. The antigen it binds to is not known. Base-call qualities are not available, and no considerably larger clone is one nucleotide away. This record belongs to a study of cytomegalovirus exposure and HLA in healthy donors (dated by TCRdb to 2017 to 2019). Some background on the complete study: A later analysis indicated that the 130 or so validation repertoires were generated on the platform also employed for the 600 to 750 repertoires of the first cohort. A separate validation cohort of about 110 different subjects was used in addition to the 666-subject first cohort. The study aimed to test whether signatures of past pathogen exposure could be identified by cataloging public T cell receptors. To predict cytomegalovirus infection status, the study combined high-throughput TCR immunosequencing, statistical association of individual TCRs with disease status, and machine learning.

The donors belonged to the validation cohort of roughly 120 subjects, which was separate from the roughly 700-subject first cohort. Library creation used the immunoSEQ multiplex PCR assay. Regarding the original processing steps: A statistical classification framework was built for diagnosing cytomegalovirus status from the catalog of TCR beta chain sequences. Entries here come from immuneACCESS through TCRdb and include only in-frame sequences with V and J called. Some clones fail to appear in such tables; in the studies checked, an unresolved V gene covers under half of the shortfall, and the cause of the remainder is unknown. That table furnishes V, J and clone size, whereas the DNA furnished D and trimming. Here the sample has 50,000 to 65,000 clones; around nine tenths occur a single time. Approximately 8.4% of the sample comes from the top ten. Its CDR3 holds 12 amino acids, cysteine through phenylalanine. CDR3 DNA is the only sequence kept; it has 36 bases, read in frame from the first base. Trimming accounts for 11 bases at V and 3 bases at J, while the number of junction bases matched to no gene is 6. For CDR1 and CDR2, the germline V gene (reference sequence) lists MNHNY and SVGAGI.

Overall results and qualifications from the work: The study listed 164 TCR beta chains as associated with cytomegalovirus. It was suggested by the authors that the approach could potentially be generalized to other disease states and immunological phenotypes. The classifier was reported to diagnose cytomegalovirus status with high specificity and sensitivity in both the original cohort and the validation cohort. Most TCR sequences were observed very rarely across donors, whereas some public TCRs were present in many individuals. In vitro tests confirmed that a few of the cytomegalovirus-associated TCR beta chains recognize cytomegalovirus antigens. Of the cluster scores, 90% to 95% were above 0 in a later analysis, which found that TCRs clustered in the first cohort also tended to co-occur in the 95 to 150 validation repertoires. All 120 or so repertoires were used to score co-occurrence in the validation cohort in a later analysis, because that analysis had no HLA typing for the cohort.

The rearrangement combines TRBV6-6 with TRBJ2-5; 7 bases in the middle match TRBD2. The TCR sequence derives from a young woman in good health and CMV-seropositive. The sample taken for sequencing was PBMCs. At the DNA level, the sequence is TGTGCCGGGAGGGGCCGAGAAGAGACCCAGTACTTC. The encoded protein is CAGRGREETQYF.